The entry below gives a single TCR beta chain sequence along with its context. This clone was counted once. Its antigen is not yet known. No base qualities exist here, and no much larger clone lies one base off it. Libraries were constructed by the immunoSEQ multiplex PCR assay. On the authors' methods: A statistical classification framework was developed to diagnose cytomegalovirus status using the catalog of TCR beta chain sequences. TCRdb stores this immuneACCESS table with in-frame sequences only. Part of the clones is absent; in the studies checked, under half of the shortfall reflects unresolved V genes, and no reason is known for the rest. Clone size and the V and J calls come from that table; the DNA yielded D and trimming. Within this sample are over 250,000 clones, with approximately 83% of them counted one time only. Of the sample, 1% falls within the top ten clones. The record originates from a study of cytomegalovirus exposure and HLA in healthy donors (dated by TCRdb to the late 2010s). Background on the whole study: According to a later analysis, one platform produced both the 100 to 150 validation repertoires and the roughly 650 repertoires of the first cohort. Along with the roughly 710-subject first cohort, a separate validation cohort of over a hundred different subjects was used. The aim of the study was to test whether cataloging public T cell receptors could identify signatures of past pathogen exposure. To predict cytomegalovirus infection status, the study brought together high-throughput TCR immunosequencing, statistical association of individual TCRs with disease status, and machine learning.

The paper as a whole reports these results and caveats: In the study, 150 to 200 TCR beta chains were listed as associated with cytomegalovirus. The classifier was reported to diagnose cytomegalovirus status with high specificity and sensitivity in both the original and validation cohorts. Of the cluster scores, 90% to 95% were above 0 in a later analysis, which found that TCRs clustered in the first cohort also tended to co-occur in the 120 validation repertoires. A later analysis had no HLA typing for the validation cohort, so co-occurrence there was scored across all 120 repertoires. A few of the identified cytomegalovirus-associated TCR beta chains were confirmed in vitro to be specific for cytomegalovirus antigens. It was suggested by the authors that the approach could potentially be generalized to other disease states and immunological phenotypes. While some public TCRs were present in many individuals, most TCR sequences turned up only very rarely across donors.

The germline V gene supplies CDR1 SGDLS and CDR2 YYNGEE. The germline V end is reduced by 3 bases and the J end by 1 base; junction bases left unmatched: 2. Its CDR3 holds 17 amino acids, cysteine through phenylalanine. CDR3 DNA only is kept here, 51 bases in frame from base 1. The donors belonged to the validation cohort of around 130 subjects, which was separate from the roughly 700-subject first cohort. The receptor comes from a woman aged 18 to 35 in good health and CMV-seronegative. The rearranged chain carries TRBV9 and TRBJ2-3, and 16 junction bases match TRBD2. Sequenced material: PBMCs. In nucleotides, the sequence is TGTGCCAGCAGCGCCGGGACTAGCGGGGGGGGCACAGATACGCAGTATTTT. This gives the protein CASSAGTSGGGTDTQYF. Where the CDR3 stops, the reference TRBV9 and TRBJ2-3 genes take over; the full variable domain is DSGVTQTPKHLITATGQRVTLRCSPRSGDLSVYWYQQSLDQGLQFLIQYYNGEERAKGNILERFSAQQFPDLHSELNLSSLELGDSALYFCASSAGTSGGGTDTQYFGPGTRLTVL.